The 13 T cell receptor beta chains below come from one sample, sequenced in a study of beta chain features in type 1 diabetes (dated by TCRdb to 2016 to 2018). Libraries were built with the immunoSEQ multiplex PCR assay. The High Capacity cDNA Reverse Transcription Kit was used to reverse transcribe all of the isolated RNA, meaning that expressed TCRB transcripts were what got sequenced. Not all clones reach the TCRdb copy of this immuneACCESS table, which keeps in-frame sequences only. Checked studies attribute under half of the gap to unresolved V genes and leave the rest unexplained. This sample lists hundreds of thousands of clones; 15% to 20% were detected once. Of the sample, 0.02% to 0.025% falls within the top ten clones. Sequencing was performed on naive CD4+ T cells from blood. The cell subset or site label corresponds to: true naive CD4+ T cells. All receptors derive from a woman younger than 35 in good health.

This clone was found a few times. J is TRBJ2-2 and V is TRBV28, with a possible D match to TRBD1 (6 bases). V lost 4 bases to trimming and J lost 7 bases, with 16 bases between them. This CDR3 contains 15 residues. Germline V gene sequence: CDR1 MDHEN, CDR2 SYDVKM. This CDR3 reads CASSSGQFDSGELFF. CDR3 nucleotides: TGTGCCAGCAGTTCCGGACAGTTTGACAGCGGGGAGCTGTTTTTT.

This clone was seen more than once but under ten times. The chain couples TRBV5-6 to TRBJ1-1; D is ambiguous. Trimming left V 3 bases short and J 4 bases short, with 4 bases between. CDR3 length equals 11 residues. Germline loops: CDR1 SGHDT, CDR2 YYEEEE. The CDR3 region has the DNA TGTGCCAGCAGCTCGAGCACTGAAGCTTTCTTT. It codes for CASSSSTEAFF.

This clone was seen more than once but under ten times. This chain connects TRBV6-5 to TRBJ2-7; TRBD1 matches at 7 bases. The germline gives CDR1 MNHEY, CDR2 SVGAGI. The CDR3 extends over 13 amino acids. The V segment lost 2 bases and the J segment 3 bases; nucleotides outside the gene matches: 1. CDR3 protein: CASSYDRDYEQYF. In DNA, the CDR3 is TGTGCCAGCAGTTACGACAGGGACTACGAGCAGTACTTC.

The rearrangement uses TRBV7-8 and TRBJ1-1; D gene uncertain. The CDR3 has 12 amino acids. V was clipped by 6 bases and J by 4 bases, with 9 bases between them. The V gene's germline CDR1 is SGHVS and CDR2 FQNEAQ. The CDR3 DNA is TGTGCCAGCAGTAGACCTCTCACTGAAGCTTTCTTT. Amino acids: CASSRPLTEAFF.

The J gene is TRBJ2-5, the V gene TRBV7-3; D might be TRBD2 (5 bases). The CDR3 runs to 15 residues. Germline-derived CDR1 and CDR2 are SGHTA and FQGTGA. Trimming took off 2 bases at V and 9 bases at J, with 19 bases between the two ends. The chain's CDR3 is CASSLGLPSSGPQYF. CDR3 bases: TGTGCCAGCAGCTTAGGTTTGCCTAGCAGCGGCCCCCAGTACTTC. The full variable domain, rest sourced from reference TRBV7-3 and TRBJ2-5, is GAGVSQTPSNKVTEKGKYVELRCDPISGHTALYWYRQSLGQGPEFLIYFQGTGAADDSGLPNDRFFAVRPEGSVSTLKIQRTERGDSAVYLCASSLGLPSSGPQYFGPGTRLLVL.

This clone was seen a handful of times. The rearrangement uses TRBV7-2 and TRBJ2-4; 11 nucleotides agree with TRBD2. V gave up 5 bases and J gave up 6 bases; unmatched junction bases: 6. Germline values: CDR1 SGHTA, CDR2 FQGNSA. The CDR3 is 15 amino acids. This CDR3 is CASSTAGTSGNIQYF. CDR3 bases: TGTGCCAGCAGCACAGCCGGGACTAGCGGAAACATTCAGTACTTC. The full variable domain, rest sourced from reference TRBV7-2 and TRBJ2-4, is GAGVSQSPSNKVTEKGKDVELRCDPISGHTALYWYRQSLGQGLEFLIYFQGNSAPDKSGLPSDRFSAERTGGSVSTLTIQRTQQEDSAVYLCASSTAGTSGNIQYFGAGTRLSVL.

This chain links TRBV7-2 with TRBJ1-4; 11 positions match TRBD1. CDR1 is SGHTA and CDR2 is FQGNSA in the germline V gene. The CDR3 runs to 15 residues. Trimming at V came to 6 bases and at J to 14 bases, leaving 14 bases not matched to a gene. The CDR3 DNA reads TGTGCCAGCAGTCTATTATTAGGACAGGGGGCGGGTCTGTTTTTT. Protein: CASSLLLGQGAGLFF.

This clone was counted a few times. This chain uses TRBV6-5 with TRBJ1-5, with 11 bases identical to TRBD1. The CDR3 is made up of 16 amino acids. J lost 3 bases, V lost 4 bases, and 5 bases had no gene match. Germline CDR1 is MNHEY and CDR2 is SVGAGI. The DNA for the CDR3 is TGTGCCAGCAGTTTGGGACAGGGGGGCCTCAATCAGCCCCAGCATTTT. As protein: CASSLGQGGLNQPQHF.

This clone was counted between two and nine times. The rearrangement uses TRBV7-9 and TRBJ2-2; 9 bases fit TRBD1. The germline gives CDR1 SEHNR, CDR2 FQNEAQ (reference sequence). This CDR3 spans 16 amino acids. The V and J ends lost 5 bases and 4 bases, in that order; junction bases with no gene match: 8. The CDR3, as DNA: TGTGCCAGCAGCCCAGGGACAGGGTTGAGCACCGGGGAGCTGTTTTTT. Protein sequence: CASSPGTGLSTGELFF.

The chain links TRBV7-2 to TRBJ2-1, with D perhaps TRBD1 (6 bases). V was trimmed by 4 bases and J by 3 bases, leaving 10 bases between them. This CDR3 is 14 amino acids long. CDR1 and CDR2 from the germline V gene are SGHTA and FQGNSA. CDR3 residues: CASSSGHIYNEQFF. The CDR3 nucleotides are TGTGCCAGCAGCTCGGGACACATCTACAATGAGCAGTTCTTC.

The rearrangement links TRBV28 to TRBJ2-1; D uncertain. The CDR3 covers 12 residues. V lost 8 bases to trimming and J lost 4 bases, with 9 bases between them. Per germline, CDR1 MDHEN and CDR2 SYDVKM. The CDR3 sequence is CASGERYNEQFF. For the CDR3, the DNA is TGTGCCAGCGGGGAACGTTACAATGAGCAGTTCTTC. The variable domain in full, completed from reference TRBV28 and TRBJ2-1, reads DVKVTQSSRYLVKRTGEKVFLECVQDMDHENMFWYRQDPGLGLRLIYFSYDVKMKEKGDIPEGYSVSREKKERFSLILESASTNQTSMYLCASGERYNEQFFGPGTRLTVL.

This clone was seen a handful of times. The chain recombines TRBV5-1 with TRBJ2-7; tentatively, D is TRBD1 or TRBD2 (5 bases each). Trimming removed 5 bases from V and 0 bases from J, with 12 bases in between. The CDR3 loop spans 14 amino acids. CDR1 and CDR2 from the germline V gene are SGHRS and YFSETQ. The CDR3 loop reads CASSRDGVSYEQYF. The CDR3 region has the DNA TGCGCCAGCAGTCGGGACGGAGTCTCCTACGAGCAGTACTTC. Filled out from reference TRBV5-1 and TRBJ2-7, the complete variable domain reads KAGVTQTPRYLIKTRGQQVTLSCSPISGHRSVSWYQQTPGQGLQFLFEYFSETQRNKGNFPGRFSGRQFSNSRSEMNVSTLELGDSALYLCASSRDGVSYEQYFGPGTRLTVT.

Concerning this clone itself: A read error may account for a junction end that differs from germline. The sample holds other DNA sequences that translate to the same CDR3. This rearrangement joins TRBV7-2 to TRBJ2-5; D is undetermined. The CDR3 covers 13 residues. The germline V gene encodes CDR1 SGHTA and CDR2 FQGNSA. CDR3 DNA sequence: TGCGCCAGCAGCTTAGGGCACCAAGAGACCCAGTACTTC. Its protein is CASSLGHQETQYF. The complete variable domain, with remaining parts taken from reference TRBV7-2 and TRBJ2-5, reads GAGVSQSPSNKVTEKGKDVELRCDPISGHTALYWYRQSLGQGLEFLIYFQGNSAPDKSGLPSDRFSAERTGGSVSTLTIQRTQQEDSAVYLCASSLGHQETQYFGPGTRLLVL.